This T cell receptor (beta chain) was obtained from a study of T cell responses to AZD1222 COVID-19 vaccine. Germline CDR1 and CDR2: SGHRS and YFSETQ. The V end lost 0 bases, the J end lost 4 bases, and 10 bases lay between the germline ends. The CDR3 length is 14 residues. Produced via immunoSEQ multiplex PCR; TCRdb's table is partial and in-frame only. The table lists around 110,000 clones, around 82% of them singletons, with around a tenth in the top ten. The clonotype originates from an adult in good health. Sequenced here: peripheral blood, sampled on day 0 of AZD1222 vaccination. The chain employs TRBV5-1 and TRBJ1-1, with D hard to call. The CDR3, as DNA: TGCGCCAGCAGCTTGGGAGGCGGGGTCACTGAAGCTTTCTTT. Translating it yields CASSLGGGVTEAFF.